These 2 T cell receptor beta chains were sequenced from one sample in a study of spatial heterogeneity in lung cancer. Time point specified: blood taken at disease recurrence. Unsorted whole RNA from tumor, nontumor lung or frozen PBMC underwent sequencing. One entry per CDR3 protein results from TCRdb running MiXCR on the 5' RACE reads. The table shows under 10,000 distinct CDR3 sequences, with roughly 3.5% occurring only once. Sample: PBMCs, taken at recurrence. All receptors come from a female donor with early-stage non-small cell lung cancer.

Many counts were recorded for this clonotype. Since it is a stray read in a library aimed at alpha chains, this beta chain has a size that is not meaningful. The chain joins TRBV3-1 to TRBJ1-1; TRBD1 matches 7 bases. The ends lost 5 bases at V and 2 bases at J; junction bases unmatched: 2. The CDR3 is made up of 13 amino acids. Germline V lookup: CDR1 LGHDT, CDR2 YNNKEL (reference sequence). CDR3 protein: CASSRGPNTEAFF. In DNA form, the CDR3 reads TGTGCCAGCAGCAGGGGGCCTAACACTGAAGCTTTCTTT.

This clonotype was recorded many times. This beta chain was picked up by a library intended for alpha chains and is off target, so its count carries little meaning. The chain recombines TRBV11-2 with TRBJ1-1, with D unresolved. With 5 bases removed from V and 3 bases from J, the gap between germline ends came to 4 bases. The CDR3 is 11 residues long. Germline CDR1 is SGHAT and CDR2 is FQNNGV. In DNA form, the CDR3 reads TGTGCCAGCAGCACCTACACTGAAGCTTTCTTT. As protein: CASSTYTEAFF.